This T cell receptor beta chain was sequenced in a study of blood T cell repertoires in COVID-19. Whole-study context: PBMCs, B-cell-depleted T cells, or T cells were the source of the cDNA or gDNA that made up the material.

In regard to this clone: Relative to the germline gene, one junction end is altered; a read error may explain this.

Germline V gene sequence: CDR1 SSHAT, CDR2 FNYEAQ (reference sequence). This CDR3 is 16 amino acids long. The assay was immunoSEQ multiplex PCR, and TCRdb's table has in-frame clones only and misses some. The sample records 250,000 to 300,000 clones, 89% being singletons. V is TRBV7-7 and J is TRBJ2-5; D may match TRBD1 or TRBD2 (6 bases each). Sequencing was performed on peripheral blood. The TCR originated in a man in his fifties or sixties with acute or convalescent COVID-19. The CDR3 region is CASSLGGTGSGETQYF. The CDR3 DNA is TGTGCTAGCAGCTTAGGGGGGACCGGGAGCGGAGAGACCCAGTACTTC.